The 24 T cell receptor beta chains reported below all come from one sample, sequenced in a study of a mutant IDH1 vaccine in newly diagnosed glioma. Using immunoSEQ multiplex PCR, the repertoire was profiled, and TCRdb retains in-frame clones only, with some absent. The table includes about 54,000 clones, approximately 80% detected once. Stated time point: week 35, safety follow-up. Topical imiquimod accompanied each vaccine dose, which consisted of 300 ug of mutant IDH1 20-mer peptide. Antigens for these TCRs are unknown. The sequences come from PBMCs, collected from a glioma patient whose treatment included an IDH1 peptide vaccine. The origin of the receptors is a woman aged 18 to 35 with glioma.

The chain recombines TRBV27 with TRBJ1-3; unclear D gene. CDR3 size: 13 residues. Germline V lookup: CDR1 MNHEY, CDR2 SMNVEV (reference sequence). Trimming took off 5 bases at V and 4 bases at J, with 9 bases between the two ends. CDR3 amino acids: CASSRGGGNTIYF. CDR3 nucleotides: TGTGCCAGCAGTCGGGGTGGAGGAAACACCATATATTTT.

Here the CDR3 reads CASSFKGGYGENYGYTF. The CDR3 DNA reads TGTGCCAGCAGCTTTAAAGGAGGCTACGGCGAGAACTATGGCTACACCTTC. V gene TRBV7-3 combines with J gene TRBJ1-2; D unclear. This CDR3 is built from 17 residues. The V end lost 3 bases, the J end lost 2 bases, and 19 bases lay between the germline ends. In germline, CDR1 is SGHTA, CDR2 FQGTGA.

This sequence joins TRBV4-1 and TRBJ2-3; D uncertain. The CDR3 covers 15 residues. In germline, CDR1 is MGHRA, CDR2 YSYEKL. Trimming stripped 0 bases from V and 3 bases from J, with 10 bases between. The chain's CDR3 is CASSQERVGTDTQYF. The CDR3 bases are TGCGCCAGCAGCCAAGAACGGGTGGGGACAGATACGCAGTATTTT.

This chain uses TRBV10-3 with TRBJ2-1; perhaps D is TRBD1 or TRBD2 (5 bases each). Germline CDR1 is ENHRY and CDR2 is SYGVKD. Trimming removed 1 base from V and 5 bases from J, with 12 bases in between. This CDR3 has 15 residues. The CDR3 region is CAISEYEGRDNEQFF. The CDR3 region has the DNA TGTGCCATCAGTGAGTATGAGGGGAGAGACAATGAGCAGTTCTTC.

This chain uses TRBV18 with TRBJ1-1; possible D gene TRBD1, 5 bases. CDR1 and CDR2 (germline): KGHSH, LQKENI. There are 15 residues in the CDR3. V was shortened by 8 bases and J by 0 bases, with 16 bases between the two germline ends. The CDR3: CASRGKGPMNTEAFF. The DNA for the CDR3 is TGTGCCAGCCGAGGTAAGGGGCCTATGAACACTGAAGCTTTCTTT.

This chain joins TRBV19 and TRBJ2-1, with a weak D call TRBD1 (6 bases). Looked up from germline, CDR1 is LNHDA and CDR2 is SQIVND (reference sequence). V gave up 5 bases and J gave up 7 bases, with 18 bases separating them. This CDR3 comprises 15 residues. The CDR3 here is CASSPSSRGWNEQFF. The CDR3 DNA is TGTGCCAGTAGTCCCTCGAGCAGGGGATGGAATGAGCAGTTCTTC.

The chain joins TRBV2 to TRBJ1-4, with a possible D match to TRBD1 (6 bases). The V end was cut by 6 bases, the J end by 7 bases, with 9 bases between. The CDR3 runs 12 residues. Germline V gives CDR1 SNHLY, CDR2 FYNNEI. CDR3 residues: CASRGQREKLFF. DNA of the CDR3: TGTGCCAGCAGAGGACAGCGTGAAAAACTGTTTTTT.

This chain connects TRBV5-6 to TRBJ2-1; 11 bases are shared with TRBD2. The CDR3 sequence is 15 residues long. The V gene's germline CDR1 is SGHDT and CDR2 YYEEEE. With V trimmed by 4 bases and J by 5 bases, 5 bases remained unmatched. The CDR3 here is CASSPLAGAHNEQFF. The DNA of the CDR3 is TGTGCCAGCAGCCCACTAGCGGGGGCCCACAATGAGCAGTTCTTC.

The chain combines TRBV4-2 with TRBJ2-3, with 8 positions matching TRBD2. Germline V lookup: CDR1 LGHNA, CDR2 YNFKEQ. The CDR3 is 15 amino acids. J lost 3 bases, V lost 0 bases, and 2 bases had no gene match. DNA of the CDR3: TGTGCCAGCAGCCAAGAACGGGAGGGTACAGATACGCAGTATTTT. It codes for CASSQEREGTDTQYF.

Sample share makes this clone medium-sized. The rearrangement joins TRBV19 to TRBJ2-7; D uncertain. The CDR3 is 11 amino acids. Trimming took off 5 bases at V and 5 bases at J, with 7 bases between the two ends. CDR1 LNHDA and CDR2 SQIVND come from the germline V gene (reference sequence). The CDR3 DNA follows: TGTGCCAGTAGTCTGGGAAACGAGCAGTACTTC. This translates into CASSLGNEQYF.

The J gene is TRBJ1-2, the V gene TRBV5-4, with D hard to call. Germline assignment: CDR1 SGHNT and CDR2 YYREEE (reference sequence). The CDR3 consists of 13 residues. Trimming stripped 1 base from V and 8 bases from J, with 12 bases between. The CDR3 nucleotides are TGTGCCAGCAGCTTGTCGGTGACCCGAGGCTACACCTTC. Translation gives CASSLSVTRGYTF.

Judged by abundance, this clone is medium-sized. The CDR3 DNA follows: TGTGCCAGTAGTTCTGCCAGGAGCTACGAGCAGTACTTC. Translating it yields CASSSARSYEQYF. The V gene is TRBV19, the J gene TRBJ2-7; D not resolved. CDR1 LNHDA and CDR2 SQIVND come from the germline V gene (reference sequence). Between the trimmed V and J ends, which lost 5 bases and 3 bases, there was a span of 11 bases. The CDR3 is 13 residues long. Looking up the rest from reference TRBV19 and TRBJ2-7 gives the full variable domain: DGGITQSPKYLFRKEGQNVTLSCEQNLNHDAMYWYRQDPGQGLRLIYYSQIVNDFQKGDIAEGYSVSREKKESFPLTVTSAQKNPTAFYLCASSSARSYEQYFGPGTRLTVT.

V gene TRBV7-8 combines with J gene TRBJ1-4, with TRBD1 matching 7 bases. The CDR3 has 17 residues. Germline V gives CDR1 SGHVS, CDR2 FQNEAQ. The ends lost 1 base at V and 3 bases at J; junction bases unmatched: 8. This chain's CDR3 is CASSLGLLQGANEKLFF. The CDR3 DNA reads TGTGCCAGCAGCTTAGGGCTGTTGCAGGGGGCTAATGAAAAACTGTTTTTT.

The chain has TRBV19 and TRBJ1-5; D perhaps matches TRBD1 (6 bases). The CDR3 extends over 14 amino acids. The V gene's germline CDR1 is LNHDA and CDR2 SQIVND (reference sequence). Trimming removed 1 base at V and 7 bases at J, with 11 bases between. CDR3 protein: CASSIGPQGQPQHF. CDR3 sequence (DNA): TGTGCCAGTAGTATAGGCCCCCAGGGGCAGCCCCAGCATTTT. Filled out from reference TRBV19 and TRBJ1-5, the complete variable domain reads DGGITQSPKYLFRKEGQNVTLSCEQNLNHDAMYWYRQDPGQGLRLIYYSQIVNDFQKGDIAEGYSVSREKKESFPLTVTSAQKNPTAFYLCASSIGPQGQPQHFGDGTRLSIL.

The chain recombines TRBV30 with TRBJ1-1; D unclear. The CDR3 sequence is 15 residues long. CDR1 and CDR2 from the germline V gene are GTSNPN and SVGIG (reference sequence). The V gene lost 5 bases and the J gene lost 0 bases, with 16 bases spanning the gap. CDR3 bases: TGTGCCTGGGGGGAGAGACTGACGCTGAACACTGAAGCTTTCTTT. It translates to CAWGERLTLNTEAFF.

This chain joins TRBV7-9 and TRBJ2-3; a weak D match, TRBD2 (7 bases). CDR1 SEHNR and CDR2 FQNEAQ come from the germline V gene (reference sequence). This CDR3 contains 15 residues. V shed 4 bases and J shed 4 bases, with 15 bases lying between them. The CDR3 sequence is CASSYLGGEADTQYF. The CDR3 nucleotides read TGTGCCAGCAGCTACCTAGGGGGGGAGGCAGATACGCAGTATTTT. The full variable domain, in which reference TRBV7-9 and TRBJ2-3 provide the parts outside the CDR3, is DTGVSQNPRHKITKRGQNVTFRCDPISEHNRLYWYRQTLGQGPEFLTYFQNEAQLEKSRLLSDRFSAERPKGSFSTLEIQRTEQGDSAMYLCASSYLGGEADTQYFGPGTRLTVL.

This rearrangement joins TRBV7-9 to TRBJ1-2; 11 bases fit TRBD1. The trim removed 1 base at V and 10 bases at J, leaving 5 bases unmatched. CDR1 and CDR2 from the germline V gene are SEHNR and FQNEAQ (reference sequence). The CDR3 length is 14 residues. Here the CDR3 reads CASSLGDRGKTYTF. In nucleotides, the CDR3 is TGTGCCAGCAGCTTAGGGGACAGGGGGAAAACCTACACCTTC. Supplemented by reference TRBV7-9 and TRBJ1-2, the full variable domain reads DTGVSQNPRHKITKRGQNVTFRCDPISEHNRLYWYRQTLGQGPEFLTYFQNEAQLEKSRLLSDRFSAERPKGSFSTLEIQRTEQGDSAMYLCASSLGDRGKTYTFGSGTRLTVV.

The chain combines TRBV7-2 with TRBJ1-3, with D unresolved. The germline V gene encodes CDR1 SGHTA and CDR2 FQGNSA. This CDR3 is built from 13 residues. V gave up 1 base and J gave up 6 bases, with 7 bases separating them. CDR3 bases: TGTGCCAGCAGCTTAGGCCCCCTAAACACCATATATTTT. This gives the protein CASSLGPLNTIYF.

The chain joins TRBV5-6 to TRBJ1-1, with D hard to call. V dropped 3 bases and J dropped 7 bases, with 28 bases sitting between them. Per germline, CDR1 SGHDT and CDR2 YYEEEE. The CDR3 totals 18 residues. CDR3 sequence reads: CASSYDLKRGFMNGEAFF. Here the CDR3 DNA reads TGTGCCAGCAGCTACGACCTAAAAAGAGGTTTCATGAACGGTGAAGCTTTCTTT.

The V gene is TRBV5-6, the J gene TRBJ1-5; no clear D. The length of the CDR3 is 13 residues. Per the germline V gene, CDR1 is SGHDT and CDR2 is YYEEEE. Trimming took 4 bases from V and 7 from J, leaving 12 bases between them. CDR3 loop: CASSRSSWQPQHF. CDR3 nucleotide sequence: TGTGCCAGCAGCAGATCCTCTTGGCAGCCCCAGCATTTT.

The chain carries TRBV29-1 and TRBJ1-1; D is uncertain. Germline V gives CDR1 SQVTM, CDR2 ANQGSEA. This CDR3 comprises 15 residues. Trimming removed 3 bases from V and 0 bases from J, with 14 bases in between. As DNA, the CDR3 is TGCAGCGTTGATCGGGCCGGTGTTATGAACACTGAAGCTTTCTTT. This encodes CSVDRAGVMNTEAFF.

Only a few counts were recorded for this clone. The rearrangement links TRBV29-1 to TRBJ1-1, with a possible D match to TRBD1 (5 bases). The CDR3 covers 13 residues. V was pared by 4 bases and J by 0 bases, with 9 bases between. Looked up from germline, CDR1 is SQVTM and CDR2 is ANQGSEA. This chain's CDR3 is CSVVGTVNTEAFF. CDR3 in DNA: TGCAGCGTTGTCGGGACGGTGAACACTGAAGCTTTCTTT.

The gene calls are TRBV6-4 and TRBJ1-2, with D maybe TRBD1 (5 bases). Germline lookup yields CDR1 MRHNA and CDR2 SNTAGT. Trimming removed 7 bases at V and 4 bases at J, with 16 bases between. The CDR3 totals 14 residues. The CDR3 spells CASKNRNESYGYTF. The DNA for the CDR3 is TGTGCCAGCAAAAACAGGAATGAGTCCTATGGCTACACCTTC.

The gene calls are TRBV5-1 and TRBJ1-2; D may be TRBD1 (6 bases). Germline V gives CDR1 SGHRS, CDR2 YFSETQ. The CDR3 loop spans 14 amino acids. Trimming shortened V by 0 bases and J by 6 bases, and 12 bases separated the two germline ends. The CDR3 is CASSLGQRTDGYTF. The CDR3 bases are TGCGCCAGCAGCTTGGGTCAGCGGACAGATGGCTACACCTTC.